This is a list of T cell receptor beta chains from one sample in a study of technical replicates of blood from several donors. The protocol was immunoSEQ multiplex PCR, while the TCRdb copy is restricted to in-frame clones and leaves out a portion. The data contain roughly 60,000 clones, 80% to 95% of them singletons. The sequenced sample consisted of PBMCs. The source is a human donor in good health. Some clones in this sample may be carry-over from other donors' samples. CDR3s include the opening cysteine and the closing phenylalanine or tryptophan. Fields, in order: V gene, D gene, clone size, J gene, CDR3 DNA, CDR3 protein. A D gene is named only where the DNA matches it firmly. Some rows have no size entry. The others give once, few or many, or a class for an expanded clone.

TRBV4-3	-	once	TRBJ1-3	TGCGCCAGCAGCCAAGATTCCAGCTCTGGAAACACCATATATTTT	CASSQDSSSGNTIYF
TRBV7-9	TRBD1	-	TRBJ2-2	TGTGCCAGCAGCTTTTTTAGGACAGGGGCGTCCGGGGAGCTGTTTTTT	CASSFFRTGASGELFF
TRBV6-1	TRBD1	few	TRBJ1-2	TGTGCCAGCAGTGAAACGGGACAGGGTAACTATGGCTACACCTTC	CASSETGQGNYGYTF
TRBV5-6	TRBD2	-	TRBJ2-1	TGTGCCAGCAGGCCGCGGACTAGCGGGGGGGCCCATGAGCAGTTCTTC	CASRPRTSGGAHEQFF
TRBV5-5	TRBD1	-	TRBJ2-1	TGTGCCAGCAGCTCGACAGGGACCTCCTACAATGAGCAGTTCTTC	CASSSTGTSYNEQFF
TRBV4-1	TRBD1	once	TRBJ1-2	TGCGCCAGCAGCCAAGTTGGGACAGGGGTCTATGGCTACACCTTC	CASSQVGTGVYGYTF
TRBV19	TRBD1	-	TRBJ1-2	TGTGCCAGTAGGGACAGGGTTTTCGGTGGCTACACCTTC	CASRDRVFGGYTF
TRBV19	-	-	TRBJ1-2	TGTGCCAGTAGTCTCATTCAGGAGGGGATCAAGGGCTACACCTTC	CASSLIQEGIKGYTF
TRBV27	-	-	TRBJ2-4	TGTGCCAGCAGTTCGGGACTTCTCCAAAACATTCAGTACTTC	CASSSGLLQNIQYF
TRBV7-3	TRBD2	-	TRBJ2-2	TGTGCCAGCAGCCCACAGACTAGCGGGAGAACCGGGGAGCTGTTTTTT	CASSPQTSGRTGELFF
TRBV4-3	-	once	TRBJ2-3	TGCGCCAGCAGCCAAGTGGCTAGCGCAGATACGCAGTATTTT	CASSQVASADTQYF
TRBV18	TRBD1	-	TRBJ2-2	TGTGCCAGCTCAGATGACAGGGGGAACACCGGGGAGCTGTTTTTT	CASSDDRGNTGELFF
TRBV9	-	-	TRBJ2-1	TGTGCCAGCAGCGTCAATAGCAGGGACAATGAGCAGTTCTTC	CASSVNSRDNEQFF
TRBV18	-	-	TRBJ2-2	TGTGCCAGCTCACCGCTAGGCACCGGGGAGCTGTTTTTT	CASSPLGTGELFF
TRBV12-5	-	once	TRBJ2-5	TGTGCTAGTGCCCGGGAAGAGACCCAGTACTTC	CASAREETQYF
TRBV6-5	-	-	TRBJ2-7	TGTGCCAGCAGTTACTACGGGTTAGTGCGCGAGCAGTACTTC	CASSYYGLVREQYF
TRBV6-1	-	-	TRBJ1-1	TGTGCCGGGAGACTGAACACTGAAGCTTTCTTT	CAGRLNTEAFF
TRBV12-5	-	-	TRBJ2-7	TGTGCTAGTGGTTTGATGGAGTCCTACGAGCAGTACTTC	CASGLMESYEQYF
TRBV7-9	TRBD1	once	TRBJ2-5	TGTGCCAGCAGCAACCGGGACAGGGAACAAGAGACCCAGTACTTC	CASSNRDREQETQYF
TRBV10-3	-	-	TRBJ2-5	TGTGCCATCAGTGCTCAGGGGTCAGAGACCCAGTACTTC	CAISAQGSETQYF
TRBV5-4	TRBD2	-	TRBJ2-1	TGTGCCAGCAGCCCGACTAGCGGGAGGGGAAATGAGCAGTTCTTC	CASSPTSGRGNEQFF
TRBV5-4	TRBD2	few	TRBJ2-6	TGTGCCAGCAGCTTGGGACTAGCGGGGGGCCGCTCTGGGGCCAACGTCCTGACTTTC	CASSLGLAGGRSGANVLTF
TRBV6-4	-	-	TRBJ2-3	TGTGCCAGCAGTGACGGAGGAGCAGATACGCAGTATTTT	CASSDGGADTQYF
TRBV4-3	-	-	TRBJ2-1	TGCGCCAGCAGCCAAGAAGCAGGGTTTTTCAATGAGCAGTTCTTC	CASSQEAGFFNEQFF
TRBV15	TRBD1	-	TRBJ1-6	TGTGCCACCAGCAGAGATAGGAGGGGGCCTAATGGGGCCCTCCACTTT	CATSRDRRGPNGALHF
TRBV4-2	-	-	TRBJ1-4	TGTGCCAGCAGCCAAGCAGGGGCCGGGGTTAATGAAAAACTGTTTTTT	CASSQAGAGVNEKLFF
TRBV14	-	-	TRBJ2-5	TGTGCCAGCAGCCAAGATGCGCGAGACCAGTACTTC	CASSQDARDQYF
TRBV10-3	-	-	TRBJ2-5	TGTGCCATCAGTGCTGGCGGGCAGGCCCAAGAGACCCAGTACTTC	CAISAGGQAQETQYF
TRBV28	TRBD1	-	TRBJ2-1	TGTGCCAGCAGTTTGTTGGACAGGGGGAGTGGGAATGAGCAGTTCTTC	CASSLLDRGSGNEQFF